A selection of T cell receptor beta chains follows, all from one sample in a study of glioma-infiltrating T cells after dendritic cell vaccination. TCRdb keeps only in-frame clones here, not all; method: immunoSEQ multiplex PCR. The data hold about 91,000 clones, with 81% observed a single time. Sequences were derived from blood, sampled after dendritic cell vaccination. The receptors come from a human donor with glioblastoma. The CDR3 runs from the conserved cysteine through the conserved F or W. The D gene is left open where the match is weak. A row's size may be missing; if present it is once, few, many or a size class.

>-|-|TRBV11-3|TRBJ2-2
CASSYNGAGELFF
TGTGCCAGCAGCTATAACGGGGCCGGGGAGCTGTTTTTT
>TRBD1|-|TRBV25-1|TRBJ1-1
CASNHRGQAFF
TGTGCCAGCAATCACAGGGGGCAAGCTTTCTTT
>TRBD2|few|TRBV6-4|TRBJ2-5
CASSEASGKQETQYF
TGTGCCAGCAGTGAGGCTAGCGGGAAACAAGAGACCCAGTACTTC
>TRBD2|-|TRBV27|TRBJ2-5
CASSLYPSGGVKTQYF
TGTGCCAGCAGTTTATATCCTAGCGGGGGGGTAAAGACCCAGTACTTC
>-|-|TRBV9|TRBJ2-5
CASSVSGRVLETQYF
TGTGCCAGCAGCGTATCTGGTCGAGTGCTCGAGACCCAGTACTTC
>TRBD2|-|TRBV2|TRBJ2-1
CASSLAGAPYNEQFF
TGTGCCAGCAGTCTAGCGGGAGCTCCCTACAATGAGCAGTTCTTC
>TRBD1|-|TRBV6-4|TRBJ1-2
CASSDQTGFGYTF
TGTGCCAGCAGTGACCAGACAGGGTTCGGCTACACCTTC
>TRBD1|-|TRBV28|TRBJ1-1
CASIRTGFTEAFF
TGTGCCAGCATTCGGACAGGGTTCACTGAAGCTTTCTTT
>TRBD1|-|TRBV18|TRBJ2-2
CASSPARTGPNTGELFF
TGTGCCAGCTCACCTGCGAGGACAGGTCCGAACACCGGGGAGCTGTTTTTT
>TRBD2|-|TRBV5-1|TRBJ2-7
CASSLVSGTYEQYF
TGCGCCAGCAGCTTGGTTAGCGGGACTTACGAGCAGTACTTC
>TRBD1|once|TRBV6-1|TRBJ1-1
CASSESGGTGANTEAFF
TGTGCCAGCAGTGAAAGCGGCGGGACAGGGGCGAACACTGAAGCTTTCTTT
>-|-|TRBV20-1|TRBJ2-5
CSAEYQETQYF
TGCAGTGCTGAATATCAGGAGACCCAGTACTTC
>-|-|TRBV10-3|TRBJ2-5
CAIKGDSQETQYF
TGTGCCATCAAGGGGGATTCACAAGAGACCCAGTACTTC
>-|few|TRBV21-1|TRBJ2-7
CASGERDSAYEQYF
TGTGCCAGCGGCGAGAGGGACTCGGCCTACGAGCAGTACTTC
>TRBD1|-|TRBV4-1|TRBJ1-4
CASSQDRTGFNEKLFF
TGCGCCAGCAGCCAAGATAGGACAGGGTTTAACGAAAAACTGTTTTTT
>-|-|TRBV5-1|TRBJ2-1
CASSSQGSGYEQFF
TGCGCCAGCAGTTCACAGGGTTCAGGGTATGAGCAGTTCTTC
>TRBD1|-|TRBV6-1|TRBJ1-1
CASRLGTGAEAFF
TGTGCCAGCAGATTAGGGACAGGGGCTGAAGCTTTCTTT
>TRBD1|-|TRBV2|TRBJ2-3
CASSRRDRGADTQYF
TGTGCCAGCAGTCGCCGGGACAGGGGTGCAGATACGCAGTATTTT
>-|-|TRBV2|TRBJ1-1
CASSAQGNTEAFF
TGTGCCAGCAGCGCACAGGGGAACACTGAAGCTTTCTTT
>-|-|TRBV10-3|TRBJ2-3
CAISVRVGLAESDTQYF
TGTGCCATCAGTGTTAGAGTTGGGTTAGCGGAGTCAGATACGCAGTATTTT
>-|once|TRBV23-1|TRBJ2-5
CASSPLGPSPQETQYF
TGCGCCAGCAGTCCCCTCGGCCCTAGCCCTCAAGAGACCCAGTACTTC
>-|-|TRBV6-5|TRBJ1-5
CASNLVQNSNQPQHF
TGTGCCAGCAACCTGGTACAGAATAGCAATCAGCCCCAGCATTTT
>TRBD1|-|TRBV7-8|TRBJ1-4
CASSGGTGPKEKLFF
TGTGCCAGCAGCGGGGGGACAGGGCCCAAGGAAAAACTGTTTTTT